The rows below give T cell receptor beta chains drawn from one sample of a study of PD-1 blockade in classical Hodgkin lymphoma. Libraries were prepared by immunoSEQ multiplex PCR; TCRdb keeps only in-frame clonotypes and omits some of them. The sample records 25,000 to 35,000 clones, 80% to 90% being singletons. The sample in question was CD4+ T cells from blood, obtained before the fourth cycle of nivolumab. These receptors came from a human donor with classical Hodgkin lymphoma. Both conserved end residues are trimmed from each CDR3.

v_call	cdr3_aa
TRBV5-1	ASNWGDRDNSPLH
TRBV29-1	SVEEGTGGYT
TRBV7-9	ASSLDYGTEAF
TRBV9	ASSAGPEGFNEQF
TRBV5-1	ASSPTPQGASTGELF
TRBV6-6	ASSPGQGSNEQF
TRBV19	ASRPGQAYNNSPLH
TRBV18	ASSPGTLGETQY
TRBV27	ASSPRRSYNSPLH
TRBV20-1	SARVAETQY
TRBV19	ASSTTGTHEQY
TRBV19	ASSIELDRDKAF
TRBV4-2	ASSQVRTSGDQETQY
TRBV30	AWSRQGGIFSNQPQH